This T cell receptor beta chain originates from a study of patients and donors after allogeneic stem cell transplantation. Using its own MiXCR run on the RT-PCR reads, TCRdb lists one record per CDR3 protein. This table holds approximately 160,000 distinct CDR3 sequences, around 28% found once. The CDR3 is made up of 16 amino acids. The germline CDR1 and CDR2 sequences are SNHLY and FYNNEI. Trimming took off 5 bases at V and 0 bases at J, with 14 bases between the two ends. Material: blood, either unsorted or a sorted T cell fraction (not recorded which). This sequence was found in a human donor who was either an allogeneic HSCT recipient or a stem cell or donor lymphocyte infusion donor (not recorded which). It is not recorded whose cells these are; they may come from a transplant donor. The V call is TRBV2, the J call TRBJ1-3; D perhaps matches TRBD1 (5 bases). The CDR3 DNA follows: TGTGCCAGCAGTCCCCTCGGGGGGAGCTCTGGAAACACCATATATTTT. It yields the protein CASSPLGGSSGNTIYF.